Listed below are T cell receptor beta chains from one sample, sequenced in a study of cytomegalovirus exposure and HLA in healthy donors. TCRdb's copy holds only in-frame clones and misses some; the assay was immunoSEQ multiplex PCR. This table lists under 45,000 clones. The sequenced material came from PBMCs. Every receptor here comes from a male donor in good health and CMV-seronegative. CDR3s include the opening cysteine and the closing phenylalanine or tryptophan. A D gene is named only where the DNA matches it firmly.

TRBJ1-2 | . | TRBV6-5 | CASSYDRGEGYTF | TGTGCCAGCAGTTACGACCGGGGGGAAGGCTACACCTTC
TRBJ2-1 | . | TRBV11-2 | CASSFGSGTYNEQFF | TGTGCCAGCAGCTTCGGATCAGGAACCTACAATGAGCAGTTCTTC
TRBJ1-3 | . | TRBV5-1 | CASSSQTGGNTIYF | TGCGCCAGCAGCTCCCAGACAGGTGGAAACACCATATATTTT
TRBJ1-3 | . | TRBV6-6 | CASRRGEIGNTIYF | TGTGCCAGCCGGAGGGGTGAGATTGGAAACACCATATATTTT
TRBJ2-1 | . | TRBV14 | CASSDRQDYNEQFF | TGTGCCAGCAGCGACAGACAGGACTACAATGAGCAGTTCTTC
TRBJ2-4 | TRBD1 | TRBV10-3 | CAISGQGTSKNIQYF | TGTGCCATCAGCGGACAGGGTACATCCAAAAACATTCAGTACTTC
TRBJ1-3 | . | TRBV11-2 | CASSFGQTDSGNTIYF | TGTGCCAGCAGCTTCGGACAGACTGACTCTGGAAACACCATATATTTT
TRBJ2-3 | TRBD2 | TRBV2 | CASKGPGGNAGTQYF | TGTGCCAGCAAGGGGCCGGGGGGGAATGCGGGTACGCAGTATTTT
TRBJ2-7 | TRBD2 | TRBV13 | CASSSRGVYEQYF | TGTGCCAGCAGCTCGCGGGGGGTCTACGAGCAGTACTTC
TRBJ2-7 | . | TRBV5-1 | CASSLSRGDEQYF | TGCGCCAGCAGCTTGTCCAGAGGCGACGAGCAGTACTTC
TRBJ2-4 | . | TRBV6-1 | CASRYENIQYF | TGTGCCAGCAGATACGAGAACATTCAGTACTTC
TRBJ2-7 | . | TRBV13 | CASSLGQEVYEQYF | TGTGCCAGCAGCTTAGGACAGGAAGTCTACGAGCAGTACTTC
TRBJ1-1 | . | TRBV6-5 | CASTNLNTEAFF | TGTGCCAGCACCAACTTGAACACTGAAGCTTTCTTT
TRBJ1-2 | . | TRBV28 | CASSLGRGSNYGYTF | TGTGCCAGCAGTTTGGGCAGGGGTAGTAACTATGGCTACACCTTC
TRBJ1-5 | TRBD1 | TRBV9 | CASSVATGGDRFNQPQHF | TGTGCCAGCAGCGTAGCTACAGGAGGGGACAGATTCAATCAGCCCCAGCATTTT
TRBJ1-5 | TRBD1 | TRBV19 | CASSYPGGRDQPQHF | TGTGCCAGTAGTTACCCAGGGGGTAGGGATCAGCCCCAGCATTTT
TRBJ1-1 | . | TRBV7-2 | CASSPGLGGTEAFF | TGTGCCAGCAGCCCAGGGTTGGGGGGCACTGAAGCTTTCTTT
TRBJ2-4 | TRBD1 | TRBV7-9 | CASSPPRDRNIQYF | TGTGCCAGCAGCCCCCCCCGGGACAGAAACATTCAGTACTTC
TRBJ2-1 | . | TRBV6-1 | CASSESVPYNEQFF | TGTGCCAGCAGTGAATCGGTCCCTTACAATGAGCAGTTCTTC
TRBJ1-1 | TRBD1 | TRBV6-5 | CASSYSSRGTAEAFF | TGTGCCAGCAGTTACTCGAGCAGGGGGACGGCTGAAGCTTTCTTT
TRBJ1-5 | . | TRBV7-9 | CASGLSGPGVSNQPQHF | TGTGCCAGCGGACTAAGCGGGCCCGGGGTAAGCAATCAGCCCCAGCATTTT
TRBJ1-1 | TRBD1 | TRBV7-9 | CASSYSPGGVVNTEAFF | TGTGCCAGCAGCTACTCCCCAGGGGGCGTTGTGAACACTGAAGCTTTCTTT
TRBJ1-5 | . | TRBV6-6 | CASRAGDSNQPQHF | TGTGCCAGCAGAGCAGGGGATAGCAATCAGCCCCAGCATTTT
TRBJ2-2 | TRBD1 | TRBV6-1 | CASSARTGGNTGELFF | TGTGCCAGCAGTGCTCGGACAGGGGGAAACACCGGGGAGCTGTTTTTT
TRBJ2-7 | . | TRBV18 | CASSPPSRNEQYF | TGTGCCAGCTCACCACCGTCGAGGAACGAGCAGTACTTC
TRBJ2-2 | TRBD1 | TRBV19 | CASTKGTGGWSTGELFF | TGTGCCAGTACGAAGGGGACAGGGGGCTGGAGCACCGGGGAGCTGTTTTTT
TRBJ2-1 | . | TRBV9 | CASSAGTQLYNEQFF | TGTGCCAGCAGCGCCGGGACACAGCTTTACAATGAGCAGTTCTTC
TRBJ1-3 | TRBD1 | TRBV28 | CASRQGATGNTIYF | TGTGCCAGCAGGCAGGGGGCAACTGGAAACACCATATATTTT
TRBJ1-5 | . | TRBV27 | CASSLGGINQPQHF | TGTGCCAGCAGCCTGGGGGGGATTAATCAGCCCCAGCATTTT
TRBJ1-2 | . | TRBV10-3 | CAIRGQHGYTF | TGTGCCATCAGGGGACAACATGGCTACACCTTC
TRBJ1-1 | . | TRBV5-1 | CASGRDGGEAFF | TGCGCCAGCGGCCGAGATGGGGGCGAAGCTTTCTTT
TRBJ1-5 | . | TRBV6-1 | CASSEGGLSNQPQHF | TGTGCCAGCAGTGAAGGGGGGCTCAGCAATCAGCCCCAGCATTTT
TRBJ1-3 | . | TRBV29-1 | CSVGGGSGNTIYF | TGCAGCGTTGGGGGGGGCTCTGGAAACACCATATATTTT
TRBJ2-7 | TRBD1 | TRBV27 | CASSFGTGVNEQYF | TGTGCCAGCAGTTTTGGGACAGGGGTCAACGAGCAGTACTTC
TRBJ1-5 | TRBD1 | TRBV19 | CASSIGTGTGDGQPQHF | TGTGCCAGTAGTATAGGAACCGGGACAGGGGACGGTCAGCCCCAGCATTTT
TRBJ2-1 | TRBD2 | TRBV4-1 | CASSQDMAGGLGEQFF | TGCGCCAGCAGCCAAGATATGGCGGGGGGGCTTGGTGAGCAGTTCTTC
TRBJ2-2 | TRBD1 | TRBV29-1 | CSVHRTGGTSGELFF | TGCAGCGTTCACCGGACAGGGGGTACATCCGGGGAGCTGTTTTTT
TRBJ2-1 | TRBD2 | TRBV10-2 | CASKAGGSYNEQFF | TGCGCCAGCAAAGCGGGGGGCTCCTACAATGAGCAGTTCTTC
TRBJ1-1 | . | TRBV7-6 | CASSSGGGNTEAFF | TGTGCCAGCAGCTCCGGCGGGGGGAACACTGAAGCTTTCTTT
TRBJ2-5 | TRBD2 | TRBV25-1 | CASSGLAGGPRETQYF | TGTGCCAGCAGTGGACTAGCGGGGGGGCCGCGAGAGACCCAGTACTTC
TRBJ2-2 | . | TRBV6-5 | CASTPLSGELFF | TGTGCCAGCACCCCTCTTTCCGGGGAGCTGTTTTTT
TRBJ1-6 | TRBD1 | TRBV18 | CASSPRRDRNSPLHF | TGTGCCAGCTCACCGCGCAGGGACAGGAATTCACCCCTCCACTTT
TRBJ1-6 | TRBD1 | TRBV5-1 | CASSQWTGRNSPLHF | TGCGCCAGCAGCCAGTGGACAGGCCGGAATTCACCCCTCCACTTT
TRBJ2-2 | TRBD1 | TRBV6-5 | CASRGGDRDTGELFF | TGTGCCAGCAGGGGGGGGGACAGGGACACCGGGGAGCTGTTTTTT
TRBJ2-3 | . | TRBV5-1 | CASSLGLLSADTQYF | TGCGCCAGCAGCTTGGGGCTCTTAAGCGCAGATACGCAGTATTTT
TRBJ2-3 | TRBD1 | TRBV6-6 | CASSYSGTGGADTQYF | TGTGCCAGCAGTTACTCCGGGACAGGGGGGGCAGATACGCAGTATTTT